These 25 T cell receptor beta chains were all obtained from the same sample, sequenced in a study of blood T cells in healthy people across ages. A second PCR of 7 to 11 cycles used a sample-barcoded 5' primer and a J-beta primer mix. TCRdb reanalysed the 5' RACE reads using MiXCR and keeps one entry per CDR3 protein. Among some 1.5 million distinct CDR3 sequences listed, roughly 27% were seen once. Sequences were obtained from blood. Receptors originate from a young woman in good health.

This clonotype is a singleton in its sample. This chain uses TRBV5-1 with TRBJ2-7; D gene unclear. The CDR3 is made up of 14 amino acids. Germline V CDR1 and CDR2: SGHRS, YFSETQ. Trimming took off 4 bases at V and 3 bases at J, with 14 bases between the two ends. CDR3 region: CASSLTAQNYEQYF. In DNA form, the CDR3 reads TGCGCCAGCAGCCTTACGGCACAGAACTACGAGCAGTACTTC.

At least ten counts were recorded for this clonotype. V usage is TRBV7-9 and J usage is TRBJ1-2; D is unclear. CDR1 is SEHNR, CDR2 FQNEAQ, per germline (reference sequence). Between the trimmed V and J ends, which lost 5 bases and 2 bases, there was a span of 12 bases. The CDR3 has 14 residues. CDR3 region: CASSDPSGNYGYTF. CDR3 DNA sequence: TGTGCCAGCAGCGATCCAAGTGGGAACTATGGCTACACCTTC.

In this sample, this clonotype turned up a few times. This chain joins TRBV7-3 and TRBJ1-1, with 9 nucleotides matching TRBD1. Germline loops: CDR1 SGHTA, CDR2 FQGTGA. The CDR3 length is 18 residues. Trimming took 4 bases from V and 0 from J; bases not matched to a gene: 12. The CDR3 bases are TGTGCCAGCAGCTCAAGCGGGACAGGGTTCGAAATGAACACTGAAGCTTTCTTT. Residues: CASSSSGTGFEMNTEAFF.

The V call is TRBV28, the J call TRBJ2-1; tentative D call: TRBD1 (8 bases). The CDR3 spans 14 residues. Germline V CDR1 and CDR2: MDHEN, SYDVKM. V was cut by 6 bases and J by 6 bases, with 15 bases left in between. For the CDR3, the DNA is TGTGCCAGCAGGTCACAGGGGGGGAGCAATGAGCAGTTCTTC. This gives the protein CASRSQGGSNEQFF.

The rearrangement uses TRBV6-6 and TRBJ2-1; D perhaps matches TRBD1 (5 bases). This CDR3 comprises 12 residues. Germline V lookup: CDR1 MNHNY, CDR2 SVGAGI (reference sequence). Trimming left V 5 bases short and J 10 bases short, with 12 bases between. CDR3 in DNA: TGTGCCAGCAGTGGCCCAGGGAAAGAGCAGTTCTTC. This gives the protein CASSGPGKEQFF.

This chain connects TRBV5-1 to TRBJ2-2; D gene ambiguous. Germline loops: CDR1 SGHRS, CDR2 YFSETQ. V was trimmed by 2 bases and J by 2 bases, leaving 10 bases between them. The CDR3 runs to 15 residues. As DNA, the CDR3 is TGCGCCAGCAGCTTAGCCCCCCCAAACACCGGGGAGCTGTTTTTT. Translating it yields CASSLAPPNTGELFF.

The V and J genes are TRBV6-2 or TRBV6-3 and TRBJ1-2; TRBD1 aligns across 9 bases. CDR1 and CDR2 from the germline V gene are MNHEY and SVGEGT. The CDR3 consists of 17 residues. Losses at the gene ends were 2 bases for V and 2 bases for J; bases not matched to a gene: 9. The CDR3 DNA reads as TGTGCCAGCAGTTACAAGCTCTTCGGACAGGGGAACTATGGCTACACCTTC. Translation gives CASSYKLFGQGNYGYTF.

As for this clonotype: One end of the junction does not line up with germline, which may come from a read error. CDR3 sequence: CSVVPPGGDTF. The CDR3 region has the DNA TGCAGTGTTGTTCCGCCGGGTGGCGACACCTTC. The chain uses TRBV20-1 and TRBJ1-2; D ambiguous. Germline V gene sequence: CDR1 DFQATT, CDR2 SNEGSKA (reference sequence). CDR3 size: 11 residues.

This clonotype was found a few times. The CDR3 coding sequence is TGTGCTAGTGGTTTGAGGGATCAGCCCCAGCATTTT. Amino acid sequence: CASGLRDQPQHF. The chain couples TRBV12-5 to TRBJ1-5; D call uncertain. The CDR3 runs 12 residues. V lost 2 bases to trimming and J lost 5 bases, with 4 bases between them. Germline CDR1 LGHNT, CDR2 FRNRAP.

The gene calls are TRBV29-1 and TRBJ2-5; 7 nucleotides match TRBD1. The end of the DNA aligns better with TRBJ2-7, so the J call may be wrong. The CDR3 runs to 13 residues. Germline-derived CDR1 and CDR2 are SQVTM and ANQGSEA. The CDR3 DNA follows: TGCAGCGGTAGGGACAGCCTGATGTACGAGCAGTACTTC. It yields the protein CSGRDSLMYEQYF.

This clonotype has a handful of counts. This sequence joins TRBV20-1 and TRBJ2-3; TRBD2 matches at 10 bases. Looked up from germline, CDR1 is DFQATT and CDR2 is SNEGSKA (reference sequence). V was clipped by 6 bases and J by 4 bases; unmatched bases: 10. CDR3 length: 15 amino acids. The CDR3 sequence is CSATPAGGPSDTQYF. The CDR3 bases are TGCAGTGCCACCCCAGCGGGAGGGCCATCAGATACGCAGTATTTT.

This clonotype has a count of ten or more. In DNA, the CDR3 is TGCAGTGCTAGGGGCACAGGGGGGAATTCACCCCTCCACTTT. Amino acids: CSARGTGGNSPLHF. The genes are TRBV20-1 and TRBJ1-6; TRBD1 aligns across 8 bases. The V gene's germline CDR1 is DFQATT and CDR2 SNEGSKA (reference sequence). V shed 3 bases, J shed 7 bases, and the junction held 5 bases outside the gene matches. The CDR3 is made up of 14 amino acids.

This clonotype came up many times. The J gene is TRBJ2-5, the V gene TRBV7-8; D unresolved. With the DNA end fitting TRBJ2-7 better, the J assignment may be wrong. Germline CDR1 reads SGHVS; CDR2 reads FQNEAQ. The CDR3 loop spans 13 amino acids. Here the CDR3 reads CASSSRAGLEQYF. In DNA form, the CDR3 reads TGTGCCAGCAGCTCCCGGGCAGGTCTCGAGCAGTACTTC.

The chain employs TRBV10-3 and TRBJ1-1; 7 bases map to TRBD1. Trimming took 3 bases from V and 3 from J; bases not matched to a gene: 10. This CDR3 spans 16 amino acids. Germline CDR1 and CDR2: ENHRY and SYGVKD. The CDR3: CAISDPGQLTDTEAFF. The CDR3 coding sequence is TGTGCCATCAGTGACCCGGGACAGTTGACGGACACTGAAGCTTTCTTT.

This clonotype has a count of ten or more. CDR3 nucleotide sequence: TGCAGCGTTGAGGGGGGTTGGAATAACGGGCAGTTCTTC. Translation: CSVEGGWNNGQFF. The V call is TRBV29-1, the J call TRBJ2-1, with D possibly being TRBD2 (6 bases). V was trimmed by 3 bases and J by 12 bases, leaving 18 bases between them. The CDR3 is 13 residues long. Germline V gene lookup returns CDR1 SQVTM and CDR2 ANQGSEA.

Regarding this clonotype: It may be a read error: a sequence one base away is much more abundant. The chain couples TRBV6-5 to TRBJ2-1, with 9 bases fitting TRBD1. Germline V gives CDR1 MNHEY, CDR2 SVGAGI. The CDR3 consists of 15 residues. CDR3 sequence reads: CASSYRDRVYNGQFF. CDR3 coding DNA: TGTGCCAGCAGTTACCGGGACAGGGTCTACAATGGGCAGTTCTTC.

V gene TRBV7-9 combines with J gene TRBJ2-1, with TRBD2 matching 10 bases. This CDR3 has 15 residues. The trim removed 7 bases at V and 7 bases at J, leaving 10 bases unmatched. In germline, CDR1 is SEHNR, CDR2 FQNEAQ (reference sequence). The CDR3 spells CASTKLAGEENEQFF. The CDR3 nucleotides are TGTGCCAGCACGAAGCTAGCGGGAGAGGAAAATGAGCAGTTCTTC. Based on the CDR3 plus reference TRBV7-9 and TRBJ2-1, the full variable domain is DTGVSQNPRHKITKRGQNVTFRCDPISEHNRLYWYRQTLGQGPEFLTYFQNEAQLEKSRLLSDRFSAERPKGSFSTLEIQRTEQGDSAMYLCASTKLAGEENEQFFGPGTRLTVL.

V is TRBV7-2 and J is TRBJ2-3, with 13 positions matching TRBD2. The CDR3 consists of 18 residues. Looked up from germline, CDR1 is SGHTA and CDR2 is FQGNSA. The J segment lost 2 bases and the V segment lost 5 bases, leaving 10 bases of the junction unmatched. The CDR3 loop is CASSPARTSGSVTDTQYF. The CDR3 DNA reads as TGTGCCAGCAGCCCCGCCCGGACTAGCGGGAGCGTCACAGATACGCAGTATTTT.

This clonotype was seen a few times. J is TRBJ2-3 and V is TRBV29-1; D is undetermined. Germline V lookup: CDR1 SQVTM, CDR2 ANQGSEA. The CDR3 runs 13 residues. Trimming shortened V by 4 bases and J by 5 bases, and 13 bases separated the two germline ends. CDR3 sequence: CSVVWARRDTQYF. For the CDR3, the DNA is TGCAGCGTTGTGTGGGCGCGAAGAGATACGCAGTATTTT.

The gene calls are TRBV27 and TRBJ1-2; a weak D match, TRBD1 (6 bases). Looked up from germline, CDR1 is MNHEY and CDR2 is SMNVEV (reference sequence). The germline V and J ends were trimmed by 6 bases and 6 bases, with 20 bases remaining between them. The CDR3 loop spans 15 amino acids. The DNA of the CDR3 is TGTGCCAGCAGCCCCCGAGGACAGAACCCACATGGCTACACCTTC. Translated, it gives CASSPRGQNPHGYTF.

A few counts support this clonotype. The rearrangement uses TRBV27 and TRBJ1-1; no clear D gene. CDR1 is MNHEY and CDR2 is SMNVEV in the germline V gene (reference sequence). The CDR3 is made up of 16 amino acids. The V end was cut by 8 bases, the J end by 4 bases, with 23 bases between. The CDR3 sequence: CASRSLPPVLGTEAFF. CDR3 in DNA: TGTGCCAGCCGTTCCCTTCCGCCCGTCTTGGGCACTGAAGCTTTCTTT.

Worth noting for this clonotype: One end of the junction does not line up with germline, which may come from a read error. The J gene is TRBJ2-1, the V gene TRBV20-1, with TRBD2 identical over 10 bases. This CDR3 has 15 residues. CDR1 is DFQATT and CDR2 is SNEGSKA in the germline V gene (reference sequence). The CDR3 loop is CSAGSQRGGNNEQLF. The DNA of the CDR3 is TGCAGTGCCGGCTCCCAGCGGGGGGGAAACAATGAGCAGCTCTTC.

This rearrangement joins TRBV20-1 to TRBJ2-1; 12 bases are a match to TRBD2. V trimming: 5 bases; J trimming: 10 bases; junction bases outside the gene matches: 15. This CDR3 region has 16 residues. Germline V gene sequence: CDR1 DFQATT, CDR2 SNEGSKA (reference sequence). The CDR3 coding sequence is TGCAGTGCTCAGAACCCGACTAGCGGGGGTACAATCGAGCAGTTCTTC. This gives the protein CSAQNPTSGGTIEQFF.

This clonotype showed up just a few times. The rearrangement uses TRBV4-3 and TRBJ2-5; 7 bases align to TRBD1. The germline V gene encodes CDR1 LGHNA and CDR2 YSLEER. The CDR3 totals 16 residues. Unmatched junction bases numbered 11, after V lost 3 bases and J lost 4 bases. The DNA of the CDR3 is TGCGCCAGCAGCCACCCAGGGCAGGGGGAAGGAGAGACCCAGTACTTC. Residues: CASSHPGQGEGETQYF.

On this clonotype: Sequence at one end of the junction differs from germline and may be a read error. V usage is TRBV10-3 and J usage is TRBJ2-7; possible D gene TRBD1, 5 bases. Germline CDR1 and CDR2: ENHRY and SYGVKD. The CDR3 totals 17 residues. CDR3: CAISDRGKAVPSYEQYF. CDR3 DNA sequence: TGTGCCATCAGTGATAGGGGCAAGGCGGTTCCTTCCTATGAGCAGTACTTC.